This T cell receptor beta chain derives from a study of blood T cell repertoires in COVID-19. Whole-study context: Acute and convalescent COVID-19 specimens originated in the United States, Italy and Spain. PBMCs, B-cell-depleted T cells, or T cells were the source of the cDNA or gDNA that made up the material.

Methods used by the authors: Counts of nucleated cells, estimated from reference gene primer amplification, were obtained. Clones were read by immunoSEQ multiplex PCR, and TCRdb kept only the in-frame ones, dropping some. V and J calls and clone size are those listed in that table; D and trimming were worked out from the DNA. The sample lists about 87,000 clones, around 75% seen once, with approximately 4% in the top ten. The V gene's germline CDR1 is SGHTA and CDR2 FQGNSA. The CDR3 totals 14 residues. Trimming took off 1 base at V and 6 bases at J, with 7 bases between the two ends. Sample: peripheral blood. The source is a woman in her fifties or sixties with acute or convalescent COVID-19. The chain employs TRBV7-2 and TRBJ1-6; D remains unclear. CDR3 amino acids: CASSLGGSNSPLHF. DNA of the CDR3: TGTGCCAGCAGCTTAGGAGGGAGTAATTCACCCCTCCACTTT.